This entry describes one TCR beta chain. Trimming took 6 bases from V and 0 from J, leaving 8 bases between them. The CDR3 totals 12 residues. The germline V gene encodes CDR1 SQVTM and CDR2 ANQGSEA. This specimen comes from a study of CD8 T cells in Susac syndrome. TEMRA cells were enriched by FACS, while CD8+ and CD4+ T cells were obtained through a negative isolation that was performed magnetically. With random hexamers, about 0.5 to 1 ug RNA was reverse transcribed. TCR beta CDR3 was amplified by immunoSEQ multiplex PCR. This amplification extended across 54 Vbeta and 13 Jbeta segments. TCRdb processed the immunoSEQ multiplex PCR reads anew with MiXCR; each CDR3 protein has one entry. This table has under 250,000 distinct CDR3 sequences, around 95% appearing once.

The specimen sequenced was CD4+ T cells from PBMCs. The chain recombines TRBV29-1 with TRBJ1-2, with D unclear. The clonotype was recovered from a human donor with multiple sclerosis. The CDR3 here is CSVLKTNYGYTF. The CDR3 DNA reads as TGCAGCGTATTGAAGACTAACTATGGCTACACCTTC.